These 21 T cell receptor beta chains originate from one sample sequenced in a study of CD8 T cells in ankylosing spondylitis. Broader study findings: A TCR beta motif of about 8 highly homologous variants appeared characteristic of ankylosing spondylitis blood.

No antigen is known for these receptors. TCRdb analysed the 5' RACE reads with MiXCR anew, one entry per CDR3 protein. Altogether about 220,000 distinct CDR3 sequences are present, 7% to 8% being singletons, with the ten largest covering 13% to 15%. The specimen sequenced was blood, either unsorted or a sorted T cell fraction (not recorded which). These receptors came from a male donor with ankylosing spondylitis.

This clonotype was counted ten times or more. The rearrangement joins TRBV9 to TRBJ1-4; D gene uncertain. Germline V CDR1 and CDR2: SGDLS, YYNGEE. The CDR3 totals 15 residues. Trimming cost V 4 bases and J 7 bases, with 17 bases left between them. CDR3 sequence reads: CASSPGMGRTEKLFF. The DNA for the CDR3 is TGTGCCAGCAGCCCGGGGATGGGGAGGACTGAAAAACTGTTTTTT.

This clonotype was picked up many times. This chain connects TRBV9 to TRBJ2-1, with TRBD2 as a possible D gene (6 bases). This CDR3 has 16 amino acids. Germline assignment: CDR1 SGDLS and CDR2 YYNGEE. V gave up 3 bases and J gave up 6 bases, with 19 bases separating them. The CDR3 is CASSASAGLLGNEQFF. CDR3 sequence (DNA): TGTGCCAGCAGCGCTTCCGCGGGACTCTTGGGCAATGAGCAGTTCTTC.

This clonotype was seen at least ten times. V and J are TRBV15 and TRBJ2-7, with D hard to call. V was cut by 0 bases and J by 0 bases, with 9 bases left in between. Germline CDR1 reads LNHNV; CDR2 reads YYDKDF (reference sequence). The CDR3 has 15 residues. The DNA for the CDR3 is TGTGCCACCAGCAGAGAGGCTACCTCCTCCTACGAGCAGTACTTC. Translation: CATSREATSSYEQYF.

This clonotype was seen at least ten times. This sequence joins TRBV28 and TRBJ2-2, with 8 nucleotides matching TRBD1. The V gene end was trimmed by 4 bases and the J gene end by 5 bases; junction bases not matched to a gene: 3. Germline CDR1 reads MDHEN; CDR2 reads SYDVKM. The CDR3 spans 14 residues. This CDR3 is CASSSQGGTGELFF. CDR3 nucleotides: TGTGCCAGCAGTTCACAGGGGGGTACCGGGGAGCTGTTTTTT.

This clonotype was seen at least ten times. CDR3 bases: TGTGCCAGCAGCTCGCCGGGACAGCTGGAACAAGAGACCCAGTACTTC. Translation: CASSSPGQLEQETQYF. The gene calls are TRBV7-9 and TRBJ2-5; TRBD1 matches 7 bases. This CDR3 spans 16 amino acids. The V gene end was trimmed by 4 bases and the J gene end by 2 bases; junction bases not matched to a gene: 10. The germline V gene has CDR1 SEHNR and CDR2 FQNEAQ (reference sequence).

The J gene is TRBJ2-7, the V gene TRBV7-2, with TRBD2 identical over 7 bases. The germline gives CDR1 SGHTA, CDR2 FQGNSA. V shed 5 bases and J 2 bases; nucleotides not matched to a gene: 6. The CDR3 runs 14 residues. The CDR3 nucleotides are TGTGCCAGCAGCCCTTCGGCGGGAGCCTACGAGCAGTACTTC. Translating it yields CASSPSAGAYEQYF. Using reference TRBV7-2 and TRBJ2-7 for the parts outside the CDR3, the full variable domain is GAGVSQSPSNKVTEKGKDVELRCDPISGHTALYWYRQSLGQGLEFLIYFQGNSAPDKSGLPSDRFSAERTGGSVSTLTIQRTQQEDSAVYLCASSPSAGAYEQYFGPGTRLTVT.

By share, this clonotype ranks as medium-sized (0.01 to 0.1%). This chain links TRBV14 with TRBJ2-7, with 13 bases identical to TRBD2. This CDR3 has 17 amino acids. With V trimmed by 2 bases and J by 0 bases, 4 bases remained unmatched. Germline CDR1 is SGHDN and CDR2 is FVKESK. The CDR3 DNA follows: TGTGCCAGCAGCCAATGGACTAGCGGGGGAGCCTCCTACGAGCAGTACTTC. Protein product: CASSQWTSGGASYEQYF.

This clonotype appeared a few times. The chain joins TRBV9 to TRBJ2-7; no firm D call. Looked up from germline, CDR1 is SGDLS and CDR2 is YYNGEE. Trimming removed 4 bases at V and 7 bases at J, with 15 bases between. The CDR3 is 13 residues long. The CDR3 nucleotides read TGTGCCAGCAGCCGAAACTCCCCCCGTGAGCAGTACTTC. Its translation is CASSRNSPREQYF.

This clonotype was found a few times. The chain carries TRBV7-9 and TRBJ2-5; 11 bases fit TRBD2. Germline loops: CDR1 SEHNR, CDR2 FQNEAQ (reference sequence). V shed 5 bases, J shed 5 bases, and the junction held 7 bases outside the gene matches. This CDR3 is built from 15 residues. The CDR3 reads CASSPTSGAKETQYF. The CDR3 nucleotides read TGTGCCAGCAGCCCGACTAGCGGGGCAAAGGAGACCCAGTACTTC.

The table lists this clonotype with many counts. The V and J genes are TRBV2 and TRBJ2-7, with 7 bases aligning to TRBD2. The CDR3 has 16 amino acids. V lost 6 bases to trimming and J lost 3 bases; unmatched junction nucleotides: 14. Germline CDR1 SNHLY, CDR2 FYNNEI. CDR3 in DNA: TGTGCCAGCAGCGGCGACTTGGCGGGAGTAAGCTACGAGCAGTACTTC. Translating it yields CASSGDLAGVSYEQYF.

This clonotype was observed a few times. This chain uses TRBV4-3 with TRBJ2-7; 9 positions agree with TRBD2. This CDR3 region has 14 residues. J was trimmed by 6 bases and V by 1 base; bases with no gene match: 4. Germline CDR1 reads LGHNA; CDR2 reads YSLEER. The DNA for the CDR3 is TGCGCCAGCAGCCAAGCCCGGACTAGCGTCGAGCAGTACTTC. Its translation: CASSQARTSVEQYF.

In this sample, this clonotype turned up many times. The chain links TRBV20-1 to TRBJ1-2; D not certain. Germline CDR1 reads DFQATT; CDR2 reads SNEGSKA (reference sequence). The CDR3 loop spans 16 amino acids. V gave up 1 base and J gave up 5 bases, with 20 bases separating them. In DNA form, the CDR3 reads TGCAGTGCTAGAGTCGTGGAGGGCAAGGGTTATTATGGCTACACCTTC. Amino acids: CSARVVEGKGYYGYTF.

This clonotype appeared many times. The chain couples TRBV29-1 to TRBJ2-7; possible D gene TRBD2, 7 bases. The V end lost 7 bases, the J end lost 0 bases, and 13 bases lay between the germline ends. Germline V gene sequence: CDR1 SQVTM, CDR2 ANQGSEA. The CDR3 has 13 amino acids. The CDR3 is CSGRGGDSYEQYF. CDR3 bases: TGCAGCGGAAGGGGGGGGGACTCCTACGAGCAGTACTTC.

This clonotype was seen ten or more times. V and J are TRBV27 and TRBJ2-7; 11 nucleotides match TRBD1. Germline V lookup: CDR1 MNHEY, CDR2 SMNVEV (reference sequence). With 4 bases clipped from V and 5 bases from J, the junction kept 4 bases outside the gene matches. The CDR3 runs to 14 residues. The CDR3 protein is CASSSGTGGDEQYF. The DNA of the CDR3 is TGTGCCAGCAGTTCCGGGACAGGGGGAGACGAGCAGTACTTC.

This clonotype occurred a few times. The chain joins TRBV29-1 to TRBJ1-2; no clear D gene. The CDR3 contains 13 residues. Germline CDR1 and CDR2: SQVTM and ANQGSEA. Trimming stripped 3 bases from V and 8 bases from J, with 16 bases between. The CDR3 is CSVEAGPKAGYTF. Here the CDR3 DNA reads TGCAGCGTTGAGGCCGGGCCAAAGGCCGGCTACACCTTC.

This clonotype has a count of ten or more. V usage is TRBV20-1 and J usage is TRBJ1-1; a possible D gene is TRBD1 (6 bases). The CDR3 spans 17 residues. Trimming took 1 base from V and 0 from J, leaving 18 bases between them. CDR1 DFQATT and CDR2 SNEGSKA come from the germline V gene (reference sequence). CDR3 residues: CSARVSPDSLLNTEAFF. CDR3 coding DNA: TGCAGTGCTAGAGTCAGTCCGGACAGCCTTTTGAACACTGAAGCTTTCTTT.

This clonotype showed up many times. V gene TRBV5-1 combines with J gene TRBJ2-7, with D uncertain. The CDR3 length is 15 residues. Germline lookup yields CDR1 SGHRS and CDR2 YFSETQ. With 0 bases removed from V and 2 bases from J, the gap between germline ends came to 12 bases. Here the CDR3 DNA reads TGCGCCAGCAGCTTGGATCTGGGGTTGCCCTACGAGCAGTACTTC. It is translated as CASSLDLGLPYEQYF. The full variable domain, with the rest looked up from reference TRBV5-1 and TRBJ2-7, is KAGVTQTPRYLIKTRGQQVTLSCSPISGHRSVSWYQQTPGQGLQFLFEYFSETQRNKGNFPGRFSGRQFSNSRSEMNVSTLELGDSALYLCASSLDLGLPYEQYFGPGTRLTVT.

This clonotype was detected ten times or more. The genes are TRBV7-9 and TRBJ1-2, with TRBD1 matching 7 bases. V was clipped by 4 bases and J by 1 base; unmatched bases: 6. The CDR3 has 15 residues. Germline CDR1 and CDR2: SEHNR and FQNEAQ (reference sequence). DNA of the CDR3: TGTGCCAGCAGCTCTTCGGGACAGTATAACTATGGCTACACCTTC. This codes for CASSSSGQYNYGYTF.

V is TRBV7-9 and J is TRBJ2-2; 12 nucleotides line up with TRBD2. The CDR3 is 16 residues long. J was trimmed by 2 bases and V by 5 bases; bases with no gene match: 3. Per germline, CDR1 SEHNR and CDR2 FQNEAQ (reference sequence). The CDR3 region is CASSRLAGVNTGELFF. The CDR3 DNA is TGTGCCAGCAGCCGACTAGCGGGAGTTAACACCGGGGAGCTGTTTTTT.

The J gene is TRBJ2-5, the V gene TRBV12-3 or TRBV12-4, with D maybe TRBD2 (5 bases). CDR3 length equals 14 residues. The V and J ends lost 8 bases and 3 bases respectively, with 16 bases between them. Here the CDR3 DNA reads TGTGCCAGCGGATTACCGGGGATCGAAGAGACCCAGTACTTC. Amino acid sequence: CASGLPGIEETQYF.

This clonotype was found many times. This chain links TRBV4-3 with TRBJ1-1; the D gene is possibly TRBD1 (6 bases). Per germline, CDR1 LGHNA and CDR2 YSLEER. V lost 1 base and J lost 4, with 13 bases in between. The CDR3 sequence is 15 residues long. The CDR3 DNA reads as TGCGCCAGCAGCCAAGGGGGGGGCGAGGGCACTGAAGCTTTCTTT. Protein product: CASSQGGGEGTEAFF.